These 11 T cell receptor beta chains originate from one sample sequenced in a study of blood T cell repertoires in COVID-19. TCRdb keeps only in-frame clones here, not all; method: immunoSEQ multiplex PCR. Found here are fewer than 75,000 clones, more than 75% of them singletons; the top ten hold under 9.5%. Sample: peripheral blood. The receptor set was obtained from a man aged 50 to 60 with active COVID-19.

J is TRBJ1-1 and V is TRBV7-8; unclear D gene. The CDR3 totals 13 residues. Trimming shortened V by 2 bases and J by 1 base, and 5 bases separated the two germline ends. Germline V CDR1 and CDR2: SGHVS, FQNEAQ. The CDR3 nucleotides read TGTGCCAGCAGCTTAATCAGGAACACTGAAGCTTTCTTT. Amino acid sequence: CASSLIRNTEAFF.

The chain is built from TRBV28 and TRBJ2-5, with TRBD2 identical over 7 bases. CDR1 and CDR2 (germline): MDHEN, SYDVKM. Trimming removed 3 bases from V and 4 bases from J; junction bases left unmatched: 8. This CDR3 has 15 amino acids. In DNA, the CDR3 is TGTGCCAGCAGTTTGTTAGGCGGGAGCGGAGAGACCCAGTACTTC. Its translation is CASSLLGGSGETQYF. Based on the CDR3 plus reference TRBV28 and TRBJ2-5, the full variable domain is DVKVTQSSRYLVKRTGEKVFLECVQDMDHENMFWYRQDPGLGLRLIYFSYDVKMKEKGDIPEGYSVSREKKERFSLILESASTNQTSMYLCASSLLGGSGETQYFGPGTRLLVL.

V gene TRBV27 combines with J gene TRBJ1-6; 7 bases line up with TRBD1. The V gene's germline CDR1 is MNHEY and CDR2 SMNVEV (reference sequence). The trim removed 6 bases at V and 5 bases at J, leaving 4 bases unmatched. The CDR3 is 14 residues long. The chain's CDR3 is CASRGQNHNSPLHF. DNA for the CDR3: TGTGCCAGCAGGGGACAGAACCATAATTCACCCCTCCACTTT.

The rearrangement uses TRBV25-1 and TRBJ1-4; possible D gene TRBD1, 6 bases. CDR1 MGHDK and CDR2 SYGVNS come from the germline V gene. The V end lost 6 bases, the J end lost 8 bases, and 19 bases lay between the germline ends. The CDR3 has 15 residues. CDR3 bases: TGTGCCAGCAGCTCCTCCCGGGGGGCAGGCGAAAAACTGTTTTTT. Translated: CASSSSRGAGEKLFF.

The chain combines TRBV21-1 with TRBJ1-3. TRBV21-1 is termed a pseudogene. The CDR3 covers 16 residues. CDR3 in DNA: TGTGCCAGCAGCAAGTTTCTCGGTCTTCGCGGAAACACCATATATTTT. Translating gives CASSKFLGLRGNTIYF.

The chain couples TRBV6-5 to TRBJ2-5; TRBD1 aligns across 8 bases. The CDR3 runs 15 residues. Germline values: CDR1 MNHEY, CDR2 SVGAGI. With V trimmed by 4 bases and J by 4 bases, 8 bases remained unmatched. The CDR3 nucleotides are TGTGCCAGCAGTTTGGGACAGGTCGTTCTAGAGACCCAGTACTTC. Protein product: CASSLGQVVLETQYF.

The chain recombines TRBV2 with TRBJ1-6; D not resolved. V was clipped by 3 bases and J by 8 bases, with 17 bases between them. Germline-derived CDR1 and CDR2 are SNHLY and FYNNEI. CDR3 size: 16 residues. As DNA, the CDR3 is TGTGCCAGCAGTGACTCGAGTCTGAGGTCTTATTCACCCCTCCACTTT. Its protein product is CASSDSSLRSYSPLHF.

The chain joins TRBV5-1 to TRBJ2-3; TRBD1 is a possible D gene (6 bases). CDR3 length: 15 amino acids. Germline CDR1 reads SGHRS; CDR2 reads YFSETQ. Trimming stripped 2 bases from V and 5 bases from J, with 15 bases between. DNA for the CDR3: TGCGCCAGCAGCTTAATCGGGTCGACAGGAGATACGCAGTATTTT. Protein product: CASSLIGSTGDTQYF.

This chain connects TRBV3-1 (or the pseudogene TRBV3-2) to TRBJ2-1; 8 bases map to TRBD2. V gave up 4 bases and J gave up 8 bases; unmatched junction bases: 7. This CDR3 spans 14 amino acids. CDR1 and CDR2 from the germline V gene are LGHDT and YNNKEL (reference sequence). The CDR3 DNA follows: TGTGCCAGCAGCCTGGGACTAGAGAGGGATGAGCAGTTCTTC. Translated: CASSLGLERDEQFF.

The chain carries TRBV6-2 or TRBV6-3 and TRBJ2-1; the match to TRBD2 covers 9 bases. The germline CDR1 and CDR2 sequences are MNHEY and SVGEGT. V lost 3 bases, J lost 0 bases, and 15 bases stayed unmatched. The CDR3 is made up of 20 amino acids. The CDR3 bases are TGTGCCAGCAGTTATATTCCCGGACTAGCGAGACCGAGCTCCTACAATGAGCAGTTCTTC. Protein: CASSYIPGLARPSSYNEQFF.

The rearrangement uses TRBV7-9 and TRBJ1-4; 8 bases map to TRBD1. Germline V gene sequence: CDR1 SEHNR, CDR2 FQNEAQ (reference sequence). After removal of 5 bases from V and 2 bases from J, the junction contained 4 bases not matched to a gene. CDR3 length: 15 amino acids. The CDR3 DNA reads TGTGCCAGCAGCCTTGGACAGGGCACTAATGAAAAACTGTTTTTT. Its translation is CASSLGQGTNEKLFF.